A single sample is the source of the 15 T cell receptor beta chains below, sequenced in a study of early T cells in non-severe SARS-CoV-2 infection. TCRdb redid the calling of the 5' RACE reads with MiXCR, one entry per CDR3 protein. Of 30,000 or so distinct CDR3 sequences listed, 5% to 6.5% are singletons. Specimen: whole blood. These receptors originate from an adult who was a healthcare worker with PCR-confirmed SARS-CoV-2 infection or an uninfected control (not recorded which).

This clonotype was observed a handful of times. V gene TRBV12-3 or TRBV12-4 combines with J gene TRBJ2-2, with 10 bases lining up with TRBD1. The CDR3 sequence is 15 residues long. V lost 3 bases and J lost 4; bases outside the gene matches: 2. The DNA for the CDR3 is TGTGCCAGCAGTTTGTGGACAGGGGGCACCGGGGAGCTGTTTTTT. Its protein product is CASSLWTGGTGELFF.

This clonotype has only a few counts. For the CDR3, the DNA is TGCAGTGCAGTAGCGGGACAAGAGACCCAGTACTTC. Its translation is CSAVAGQETQYF. This sequence joins TRBV20-1 and TRBJ2-5, with 8 bases lining up with TRBD2. Trimming removed 6 bases from V and 2 bases from J; junction bases left unmatched: 2. The CDR3 loop spans 12 amino acids. CDR1 DFQATT and CDR2 SNEGSKA come from the germline V gene (reference sequence).

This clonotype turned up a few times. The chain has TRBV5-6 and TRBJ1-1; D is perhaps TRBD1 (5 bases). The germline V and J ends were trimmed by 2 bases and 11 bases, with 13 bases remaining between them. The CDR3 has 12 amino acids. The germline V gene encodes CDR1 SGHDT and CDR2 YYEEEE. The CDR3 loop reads CASSLRQTKAFF. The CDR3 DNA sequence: TGTGCCAGCAGCTTAAGACAGACCAAGGCTTTCTTT.

The CDR3 DNA follows: TGTGCCAGCAGCTTAACCGGGGGAGATAGCTATGGCTACACCTTC. Protein product: CASSLTGGDSYGYTF. J is TRBJ1-2 and V is TRBV7-3, with a possible D match to TRBD1 (5 bases). V was pared by 0 bases and J by 4 bases, with 12 bases between. The CDR3 length is 15 residues. Germline V lookup: CDR1 SGHTA, CDR2 FQGTGA.

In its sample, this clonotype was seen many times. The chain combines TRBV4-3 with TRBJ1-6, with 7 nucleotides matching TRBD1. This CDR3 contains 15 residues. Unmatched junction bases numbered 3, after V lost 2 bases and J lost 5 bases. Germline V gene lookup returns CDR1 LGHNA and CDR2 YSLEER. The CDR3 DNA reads TGCGCCAGCAGCCAACAGACAGGGCATAATTCACCCCTCCACTTT. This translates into CASSQQTGHNSPLHF.

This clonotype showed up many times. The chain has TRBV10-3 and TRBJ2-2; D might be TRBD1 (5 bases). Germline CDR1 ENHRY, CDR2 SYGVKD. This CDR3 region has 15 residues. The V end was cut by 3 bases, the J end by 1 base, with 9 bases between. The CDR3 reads CAISESQGNTGELFF. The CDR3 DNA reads TGTGCCATCAGTGAAAGTCAGGGGAACACCGGGGAGCTGTTTTTT.

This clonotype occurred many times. The CDR3 nucleotides read TGTGCCAGCAGCTTAGCCTTTTCCTACGAGCAGTACTTC. This translates into CASSLAFSYEQYF. V usage is TRBV11-2 and J usage is TRBJ2-7, with D hard to call. This CDR3 region has 13 residues. Germline V gives CDR1 SGHAT, CDR2 FQNNGV. V lost 1 base and J 1 base, leaving 5 bases between the germline ends.

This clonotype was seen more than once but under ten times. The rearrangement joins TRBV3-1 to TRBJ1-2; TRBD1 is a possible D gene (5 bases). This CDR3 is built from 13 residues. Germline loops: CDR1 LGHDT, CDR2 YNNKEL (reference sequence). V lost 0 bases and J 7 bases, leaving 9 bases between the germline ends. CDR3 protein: CASSQDRGSGYTF. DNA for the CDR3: TGTGCCAGCAGCCAAGATAGGGGCTCTGGCTACACCTTC.

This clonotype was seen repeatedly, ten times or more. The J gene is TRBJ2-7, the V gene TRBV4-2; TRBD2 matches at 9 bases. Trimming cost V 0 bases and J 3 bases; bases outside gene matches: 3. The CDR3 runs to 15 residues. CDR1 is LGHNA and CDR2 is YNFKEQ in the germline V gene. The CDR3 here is CASSQERAGGYEQYF. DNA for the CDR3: TGTGCCAGCAGCCAAGAGCGAGCGGGGGGCTACGAGCAGTACTTC.

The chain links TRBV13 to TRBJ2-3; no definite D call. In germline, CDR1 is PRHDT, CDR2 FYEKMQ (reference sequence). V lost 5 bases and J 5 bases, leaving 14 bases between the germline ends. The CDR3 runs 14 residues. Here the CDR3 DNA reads TGTGCCAGCAGCAGGGTAGCTCTCAAAGATACGCAGTATTTT. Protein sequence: CASSRVALKDTQYF.

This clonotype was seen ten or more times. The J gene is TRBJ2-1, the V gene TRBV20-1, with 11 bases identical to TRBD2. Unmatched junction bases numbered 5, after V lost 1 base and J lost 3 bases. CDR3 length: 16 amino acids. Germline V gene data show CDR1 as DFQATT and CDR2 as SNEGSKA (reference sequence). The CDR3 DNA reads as TGCAGTGCTAGAGCCCGACTAGCGGGGAACTACAATGAGCAGTTCTTC. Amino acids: CSARARLAGNYNEQFF.

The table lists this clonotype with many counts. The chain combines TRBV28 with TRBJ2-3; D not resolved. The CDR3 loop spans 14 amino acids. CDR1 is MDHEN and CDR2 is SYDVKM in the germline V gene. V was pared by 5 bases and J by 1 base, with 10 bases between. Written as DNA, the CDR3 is TGTGCCAGCAGTCCCTCAGTGGGCACAGATACGCAGTATTTT. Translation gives CASSPSVGTDTQYF.

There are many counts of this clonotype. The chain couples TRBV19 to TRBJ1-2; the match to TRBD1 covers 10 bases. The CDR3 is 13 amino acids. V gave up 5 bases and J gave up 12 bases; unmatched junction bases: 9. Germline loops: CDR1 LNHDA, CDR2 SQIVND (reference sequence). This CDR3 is CASSLGQGLGHTF. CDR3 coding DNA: TGTGCCAGTAGTTTGGGACAGGGGCTGGGGCACACCTTC.

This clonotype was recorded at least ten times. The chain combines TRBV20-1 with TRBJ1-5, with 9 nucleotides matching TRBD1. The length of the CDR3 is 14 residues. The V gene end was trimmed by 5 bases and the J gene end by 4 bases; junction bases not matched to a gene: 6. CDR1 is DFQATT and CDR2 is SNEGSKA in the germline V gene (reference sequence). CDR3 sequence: CSAPRTGENQPQHF. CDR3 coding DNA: TGCAGTGCTCCTCGGACAGGGGAAAATCAGCCCCAGCATTTT.

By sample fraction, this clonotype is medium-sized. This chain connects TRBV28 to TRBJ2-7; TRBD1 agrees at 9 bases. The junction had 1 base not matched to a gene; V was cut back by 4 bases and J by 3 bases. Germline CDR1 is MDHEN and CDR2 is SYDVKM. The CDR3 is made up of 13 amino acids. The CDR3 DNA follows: TGTGCCAGCAGTTACAGGGGGCTCTACGAGCAGTACTTC. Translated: CASSYRGLYEQYF.